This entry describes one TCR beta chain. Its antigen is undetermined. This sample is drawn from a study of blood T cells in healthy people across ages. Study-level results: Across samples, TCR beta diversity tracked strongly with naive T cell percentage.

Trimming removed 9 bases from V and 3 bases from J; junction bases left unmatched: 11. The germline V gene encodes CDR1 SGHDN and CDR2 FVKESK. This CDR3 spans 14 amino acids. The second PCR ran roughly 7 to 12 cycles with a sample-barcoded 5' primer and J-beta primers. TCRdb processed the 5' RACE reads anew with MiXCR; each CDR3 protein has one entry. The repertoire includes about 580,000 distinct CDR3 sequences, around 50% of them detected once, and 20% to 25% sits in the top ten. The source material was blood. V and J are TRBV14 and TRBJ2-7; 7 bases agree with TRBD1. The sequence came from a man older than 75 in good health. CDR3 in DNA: TGTGCCAGTGCTCCGGGACAGAAATTCTACGAGCAGTACTTC. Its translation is CASAPGQKFYEQYF.